This is a list of T cell receptor beta chains from one sample in a study of cytomegalovirus exposure and HLA in healthy donors. Produced via immunoSEQ multiplex PCR; TCRdb's table is partial and in-frame only. The table includes 120,000 or so clones, about three quarters detected once. Sequences were obtained from PBMCs. The source is a woman aged 40 to 49 in good health and CMV-seronegative. Each CDR3 is given with its conserved first and last residue. D genes are given only for firm matches. Clone size is given for some rows only: seen once, a few or many times, or a class if the clone is expanded.

V gene	clone size	D gene	J gene	CDR3 protein	CDR3 DNA
TRBV7-9	once	TRBD1	TRBJ1-2	CSSSWGQGGSGYTF	TGTTCCAGCAGCTGGGGACAGGGCGGATCTGGCTACACCTTC
TRBV19	-	-	TRBJ2-3	CASSIDPGSDTQYF	TGTGCCAGTAGTATAGATCCGGGGTCAGATACGCAGTATTTT
TRBV25-1	-	-	TRBJ2-7	CASSVRSKDREATYEQYF	TGTGCCAGCAGTGTTCGGTCTAAAGACAGGGAGGCGACCTACGAGCAGTACTTC
TRBV6-5	-	TRBD2	TRBJ2-3	CASSGGRATDTQYF	TGTGCCAGCTCGGGCGGGAGGGCCACAGATACGCAGTATTTT
TRBV29-1	-	-	TRBJ2-5	CSALADLGETQYF	TGCAGCGCATTAGCGGACCTGGGGGAGACCCAGTACTTC
TRBV4-3	-	TRBD2	TRBJ2-3	CASSLGLAEPDTQYF	TGCGCCAGCAGCCTGGGACTAGCGGAACCGGATACGCAGTATTTT
TRBV11-3	-	-	TRBJ1-1	CASSPKDRGATEAFF	TGTGCCAGCAGCCCAAAGGACAGAGGAGCCACTGAAGCTTTCTTT
TRBV6-6	-	-	TRBJ1-1	CASRTEAFF	TGTGCCAGTCGCACTGAAGCTTTCTTT
TRBV4-3	few	-	TRBJ1-1	CASSPAEGQGTEAFF	TGCGCCAGCAGCCCTGCGGAGGGGCAAGGCACTGAAGCTTTCTTT
TRBV25-1	-	-	TRBJ2-1	CASSVLNRDLNNEQFF	TGTGCCAGCAGTGTTCTAAACCGGGACTTGAACAATGAGCAGTTCTTC
TRBV5-1	once	-	TRBJ2-3	CASSLIRSADTQYF	TGCGCCAGCAGCTTGATTCGGAGCGCAGATACGCAGTATTTT
TRBV19	-	-	TRBJ2-1	CASARTQVSGYNEQFF	TGTGCCAGCGCACGGACCCAGGTTAGCGGTTACAATGAGCAGTTCTTC
TRBV19	-	-	TRBJ1-5	CASTMRQINQPQHF	TGTGCCAGTACCATGCGGCAGATCAATCAGCCCCAGCATTTT
TRBV2	-	-	TRBJ1-3	CASSASGSGNTIYF	TGTGCCAGCAGCGCTAGCGGATCTGGAAACACCATATATTTT
TRBV4-1	-	TRBD1	TRBJ2-3	CASSQWNRGSDTQYF	TGCGCCAGCAGCCAGTGGAACAGGGGGTCAGATACGCAGTATTTT
TRBV28	few	-	TRBJ2-7	CASSPFPPTSHPYEQYF	TGTGCCAGCAGCCCCTTCCCCCCGACTAGTCATCCCTACGAGCAGTACTTC
TRBV28	medium-sized	TRBD1	TRBJ1-1	CASSLWDRANTEAFF	TGTGCCAGCAGTTTATGGGACAGGGCGAACACTGAAGCTTTCTTT
TRBV7-2	-	TRBD1	TRBJ2-1	CASRAPGQLISEQFF	TGTGCCAGCAGAGCACCGGGACAGCTGATAAGCGAGCAGTTCTTC
TRBV10-3	-	TRBD2	TRBJ2-7	CAISESRVGGAGAAREQYF	TGTGCCATCAGTGAGTCTAGGGTCGGAGGAGCGGGAGCGGCTCGCGAGCAGTACTTC
TRBV20-1	-	-	TRBJ2-7	CSAPGVYEQYF	TGCAGTGCTCCAGGGGTCTACGAGCAGTACTTC
TRBV19	-	-	TRBJ2-7	CASSIRRGHEQYF	TGTGCCAGTAGTATCCGCAGGGGCCACGAGCAGTACTTC
TRBV5-1	-	TRBD1	TRBJ2-7	CASTPRTGPYEQYF	TGCGCCTCCACTCCAAGGACAGGGCCCTACGAGCAGTACTTC
TRBV2	few	TRBD2	TRBJ2-2	CASSVGTSGFGELFF	TGTGCCAGCAGTGTCGGAACTAGCGGTTTTGGGGAGCTGTTTTTT
TRBV6-5	-	-	TRBJ2-7	CASSYSGRVYEQYF	TGTGCCAGCAGTTACTCTGGCAGGGTCTACGAGCAGTACTTC
TRBV10-1	-	TRBD1	TRBJ2-4	CASSGQGIGTKNIQYF	TGCGCCAGCAGTGGACAGGGGATTGGGACCAAAAACATTCAGTACTTC
TRBV11-3	-	-	TRBJ2-2	CASSLEGWPNEGNTGELFF	TGTGCCAGCAGCTTAGAAGGGTGGCCCAATGAGGGGAACACCGGGGAGCTGTTTTTT
TRBV5-6	few	TRBD1	TRBJ1-6	CASSLRSTGVGNSPLHF	TGTGCCAGCAGCTTGCGCTCGACAGGGGTTGGGAATTCACCCCTCCACTTT
TRBV10-2	-	TRBD1	TRBJ1-3	CASRRSPTGDSGNTIYF	TGCGCCAGCAGGAGGAGCCCTACAGGGGACTCTGGAAACACCATATATTTT
TRBV21-1	once	-	TRBJ1-3	CASSYYSGNTIYF	TGTGCCAGCAGCTACTACTCTGGAAACACCATATATTTT
TRBV13	few	TRBD1	TRBJ2-1	CASSLLTPGQGALNEQFF	TGTGCCAGCAGCCTGCTAACTCCGGGACAGGGGGCCCTTAATGAGCAGTTCTTC
TRBV2	-	-	TRBJ2-7	CASSAITRAYEQYF	TGTGCCAGCAGTGCAATTACCCGGGCCTACGAGCAGTACTTC
TRBV28	-	-	TRBJ1-5	CASSLGGRYYSNQPQHF	TGTGCCAGCAGTTTAGGAGGCAGATACTATAGCAATCAGCCCCAGCATTTT
TRBV9	few	TRBD2	TRBJ2-5	CASSVGVAGVFRETQYF	TGTGCCAGCAGCGTAGGGGTAGCGGGAGTTTTCAGGGAGACCCAGTACTTC
TRBV2	-	TRBD2	TRBJ2-1	CASGRDYLYNEQFF	TGTGCCAGCGGCCGGGACTATCTTTACAATGAGCAGTTCTTC
TRBV27	-	TRBD1	TRBJ2-7	CASRSASTGGTYEQYF	TGTGCCAGCAGGTCCGCCTCGACAGGGGGAACCTACGAGCAGTACTTC
TRBV2	-	TRBD1	TRBJ2-7	CASSPGTGNYEQYF	TGTGCCAGCAGTCCAGGGACAGGAAACTACGAGCAGTACTTC
TRBV5-1	-	-	TRBJ1-2	CASSLDADGYTF	TGCGCCAGCAGCTTGGATGCAGATGGCTACACCTTC
TRBV19	few	-	TRBJ2-3	CASSQVLGLTDTQYF	TGTGCCAGTAGCCAAGTGCTGGGGCTCACAGATACGCAGTATTTT
TRBV5-1	-	TRBD2	TRBJ2-7	CASSLDGSGRSYEQYF	TGCGCCAGCAGCTTGGACGGTAGCGGGAGGTCTTACGAGCAGTACTTC
TRBV14	-	TRBD2	TRBJ2-1	CASSQDGLAVYNEQFF	TGTGCCAGCAGCCAGGATGGACTAGCGGTCTACAATGAGCAGTTCTTC
TRBV5-1	-	TRBD2	TRBJ2-3	CASSPLTSGRHTQYF	TGCGCCAGCAGCCCATTGACTAGCGGGAGACATACGCAGTATTTT
TRBV27	-	-	TRBJ1-5	CASSFAAMSNQPQHF	TGTGCCAGCAGTTTCGCGGCAATGAGCAATCAGCCCCAGCATTTT
TRBV14	once	TRBD1	TRBJ2-7	CASSQAGTGYEQYF	TGTGCCAGCAGCCAAGCCGGGACAGGCTACGAGCAGTACTTC
TRBV7-9	-	TRBD1	TRBJ1-1	CASSLYPGQGLNTEAFF	TGTGCCAGCAGCTTATACCCGGGACAGGGGTTGAACACTGAAGCTTTCTTT
TRBV5-4	-	TRBD1	TRBJ1-3	CASSLLRPGMGQANTIYF	TGTGCCAGCAGCTTGTTGCGGCCGGGAATGGGACAGGCCAACACCATATATTTT
TRBV7-9	few	-	TRBJ2-3	CASSFGTPRGPDTQYF	TGTGCCAGCAGCTTCGGGACTCCTAGGGGCCCAGATACGCAGTATTTT
TRBV7-9	few	-	TRBJ1-4	CASRRGHSENEKLFF	TGTGCCAGCAGAAGAGGACACAGTGAAAATGAAAAACTGTTTTTT